Presented here are 12 T cell receptor beta chains from one specimen sequenced in a study of cytomegalovirus exposure and HLA in healthy donors. This table comes from immunoSEQ multiplex PCR, and its TCRdb copy is limited to in-frame clones, with some not included. Found here are about 110,000 clones, approximately 94% of them singletons; the top ten hold roughly 0.7%. The sequenced sample was PBMCs. The receptor set was obtained from a woman younger than 30 in good health and CMV-seronegative.

CDR3 bases: TGCGCCAGCAGCTTGGGGGAACTAGCGGGGGTTAATGAGCAGTTCTTC. It is translated as CASSLGELAGVNEQFF. V gene TRBV5-1 combines with J gene TRBJ2-1, with 11 bases aligning to TRBD2. The CDR3 consists of 16 residues. Germline CDR1 is SGHRS and CDR2 is YFSETQ. V trimming: 0 bases; J trimming: 7 bases; junction bases outside the gene matches: 6. Full variable domain (remainder filled in from reference TRBV5-1 and TRBJ2-1): KAGVTQTPRYLIKTRGQQVTLSCSPISGHRSVSWYQQTPGQGLQFLFEYFSETQRNKGNFPGRFSGRQFSNSRSEMNVSTLELGDSALYLCASSLGELAGVNEQFFGPGTRLTVL.

This clone was detected a few times. The CDR3 nucleotides are TGTGCCAGCAGTTTAAGCGGATTCGGGACCTATAATTCACCCCTCCACTTT. It translates to CASSLSGFGTYNSPLHF. The chain couples TRBV28 to TRBJ1-6, with no clear D. Looked up from germline, CDR1 is MDHEN and CDR2 is SYDVKM. V was clipped by 2 bases and J by 2 bases, with 13 bases between them. The CDR3 consists of 17 residues.

The rearrangement uses TRBV28 and TRBJ1-5, with 9 positions matching TRBD1. Germline assignment: CDR1 MDHEN and CDR2 SYDVKM. CDR3 length: 15 residues. Trimming removed 4 bases from V and 3 bases from J; junction bases left unmatched: 4. The CDR3 protein is CASSSGQGNNQPQHF. The CDR3 nucleotides are TGTGCCAGCAGTTCCGGACAGGGGAACAATCAGCCCCAGCATTTT.

This sequence joins TRBV2 and TRBJ1-3; D gene unclear. Germline V lookup: CDR1 SNHLY, CDR2 FYNNEI. The CDR3 totals 15 residues. Trimming removed 4 bases from V and 0 bases from J, with 10 bases in between. Here the CDR3 reads CASSVQANSGNTIYF. DNA for the CDR3: TGTGCCAGCAGTGTCCAGGCAAACTCTGGAAACACCATATATTTT.

The chain carries TRBV4-2 and TRBJ1-4, with TRBD1 matching over 11 bases. Germline V CDR1 and CDR2: LGHNA, YNFKEQ. This CDR3 contains 17 residues. V shed 3 bases and J 6 bases; nucleotides not matched to a gene: 9. This CDR3 is CASSQGAGQGGDEKLFF. Written as DNA, the CDR3 is TGTGCCAGCAGCCAGGGGGCGGGACAGGGGGGGGATGAAAAACTGTTTTTT.

This clone occurred once. The genes are TRBV28 and TRBJ2-3; TRBD2 aligns across 13 bases. V was clipped by 6 bases and J by 7 bases; unmatched bases: 7. Germline V CDR1 and CDR2: MDHEN, SYDVKM. The CDR3 consists of 15 residues. The CDR3 reads CASRLAGGPLNTQYF. CDR3 nucleotides: TGTGCCAGCAGACTAGCGGGGGGGCCGCTGAATACGCAGTATTTT.

V is TRBV7-9 and J is TRBJ2-5, with 9 bases that match TRBD1. The CDR3 is made up of 16 amino acids. V lost 7 bases, J lost 3 bases, and 12 bases stayed unmatched. In germline, CDR1 is SEHNR, CDR2 FQNEAQ (reference sequence). CDR3 DNA: TGTGCCAGCAACCCCTTACCGGGACAGGGAAAAGAGACCCAGTACTTC. Protein: CASNPLPGQGKETQYF. The entire variable domain, with the rest obtained from reference TRBV7-9 and TRBJ2-5, is as follows: DTGVSQNPRHKITKRGQNVTFRCDPISEHNRLYWYRQTLGQGPEFLTYFQNEAQLEKSRLLSDRFSAERPKGSFSTLEIQRTEQGDSAMYLCASNPLPGQGKETQYFGPGTRLLVL.

The rearrangement joins TRBV6-1 to TRBJ1-5; D unresolved. CDR1 is MNHNS, CDR2 SASEGT, per germline. The CDR3 is made up of 13 amino acids. Trimming left V 1 base short and J 5 bases short, with 6 bases between. CDR3 region: CASSEDGDQPQHF. The DNA for the CDR3 is TGTGCCAGCAGTGAAGACGGGGATCAGCCCCAGCATTTT.

The chain has TRBV19 and TRBJ1-1; possibly TRBD1 for D (6 bases). V lost 5 bases and J 1 base, leaving 14 bases between the germline ends. The CDR3 sequence is 15 residues long. Germline V gene lookup returns CDR1 LNHDA and CDR2 SQIVND (reference sequence). CDR3: CASSLSRTANTEAFF. The CDR3 DNA is TGTGCCAGTAGTCTTAGCAGGACAGCGAACACTGAAGCTTTCTTT. The variable domain in full, completed from reference TRBV19 and TRBJ1-1, reads DGGITQSPKYLFRKEGQNVTLSCEQNLNHDAMYWYRQDPGQGLRLIYYSQIVNDFQKGDIAEGYSVSREKKESFPLTVTSAQKNPTAFYLCASSLSRTANTEAFFGQGTRLTVV.

This sequence joins TRBV6-4 and TRBJ1-5; D is uncertain. CDR1 is MRHNA and CDR2 is SNTAGT in the germline V gene. This CDR3 contains 14 residues. V was pared by 0 bases and J by 10 bases, with 13 bases between. CDR3 nucleotide sequence: TGTGCCAGCAGTGACTCTCGCGGTCCCCTCCCCCAGCATTTT. As protein: CASSDSRGPLPQHF.

This CDR3 reads CASSVDRYRVHTGELFF. Here the CDR3 DNA reads TGTGCCAGCAGCGTAGATCGCTACAGGGTTCACACCGGGGAGCTGTTTTTT. The chain combines TRBV9 with TRBJ2-2, with D possibly TRBD1 on 6 matching bases. Germline CDR1 SGDLS, CDR2 YYNGEE. V lost 0 bases and J 3 bases, leaving 15 bases between the germline ends. The CDR3 totals 17 residues.

V and J are TRBV19 and TRBJ1-2, with TRBD1 matching over 8 bases. Germline loops: CDR1 LNHDA, CDR2 SQIVND (reference sequence). J lost 6 bases, V lost 5 bases, and 8 bases had no gene match. The CDR3 covers 14 residues. The DNA of the CDR3 is TGTGCCAGTAGTGGGACAGGATACGGGAATGGCTACACCTTC. It encodes CASSGTGYGNGYTF.